These 21 T cell receptor beta chains were all obtained from the same sample, sequenced in a study of blood T cell repertoires in COVID-19. The protocol was immunoSEQ multiplex PCR, while the TCRdb copy is restricted to in-frame clones and leaves out a portion. Of about 130,000 clones listed, less than 90% are singletons. The sample comprised PBMCs or T cells enriched from blood (not recorded which). These receptors were obtained from a man aged 25-40 years who had recovered from COVID-19.

For the CDR3, the DNA is TGCAGCGTTGAAGATCTAGGGGAAAACACCTTC. This translates into CSVEDLGENTF. The chain is built from TRBV29-1 and TRBJ1-2; D possibly corresponds to TRBD1 (5 bases). Trimming cost V 0 bases and J 12 bases, with 11 bases left between them. The germline V gene encodes CDR1 SQVTM and CDR2 ANQGSEA. This CDR3 has 11 residues.

DNA for the CDR3: TGTGCCAGCAGCCCGTCCCCCGGGACTAGCGGGAGTAGCAATGAGCAGTTCTTC. Translated, it gives CASSPSPGTSGSSNEQFF. The gene calls are TRBV11-3 and TRBJ2-1, with 14 bases identical to TRBD2. The germline V gene has CDR1 SGHNT and CDR2 YENEEA. Trimming removed 5 bases from V and 6 bases from J; junction bases left unmatched: 12. The CDR3 has 18 residues.

The genes are TRBV7-3 and TRBJ2-3, with 13 bases aligning to TRBD2. The CDR3 spans 16 residues. Trimming cost V 4 bases and J 5 bases; bases outside gene matches: 6. CDR1 and CDR2 from the germline V gene are SGHTA and FQGTGA. The CDR3 DNA follows: TGTGCCAGCAGCTCGGGACTAGCGGGATCAGGAGATACGCAGTATTTT. Translation: CASSSGLAGSGDTQYF.

The V gene is TRBV7-6, the J gene TRBJ1-1; maybe TRBD1 (5 bases). CDR3 length: 15 residues. Germline values: CDR1 SGHVS, CDR2 FNYEAQ. V was trimmed by 1 base and J by 0 bases, leaving 9 bases between them. The CDR3 sequence: CASSLDGGLNTEAFF. Here the CDR3 DNA reads TGTGCCAGCAGCTTAGACGGGGGATTGAACACTGAAGCTTTCTTT.

The chain joins TRBV10-3 to TRBJ1-2; TRBD1 aligns across 8 bases. The CDR3 extends over 15 amino acids. Germline V gives CDR1 ENHRY, CDR2 SYGVKD. V was pared by 8 bases and J by 6 bases, with 14 bases of the junction left unmatched. CDR3 sequence reads: CAIGAYPGQEDGYTF. Written as DNA, the CDR3 is TGTGCCATCGGAGCTTATCCGGGACAGGAGGATGGCTACACCTTC.

In this sample, this clone turned up once. This chain connects TRBV5-1 to TRBJ2-2; 7 nucleotides match TRBD2. Germline assignment: CDR1 SGHRS and CDR2 YFSETQ. CDR3 length: 14 residues. The V gene end was trimmed by 3 bases and the J gene end by 4 bases; junction bases not matched to a gene: 3. The CDR3 DNA is TGCGCCAGCAGCTCGGGGGAGGGCACCGGGGAGCTGTTTTTT. Translating gives CASSSGEGTGELFF.

This rearrangement joins TRBV19 to TRBJ1-1, with 9 bases that match TRBD1. Germline trimming cut 8 bases from V and 4 bases from J; bases unmatched to any gene: 14. From germline, CDR1 is LNHDA and CDR2 SQIVND (reference sequence). The CDR3 loop spans 16 amino acids. The CDR3 DNA follows: TGTGCCAGTGCTAGCCGGGACAGGGCCGGGGGCACTGAAGCTTTCTTT. This translates into CASASRDRAGGTEAFF.

The chain recombines TRBV27 with TRBJ1-1, with D maybe TRBD1 (5 bases). The CDR3 has 15 amino acids. Germline CDR1 is MNHEY and CDR2 is SMNVEV (reference sequence). Deletions cut 0 bases from V and 5 bases from J, with 13 bases between. The CDR3 is CASSLSDTLSTEAFF. In nucleotides, the CDR3 is TGTGCCAGCAGTTTATCGGACACTTTGAGTACTGAAGCTTTCTTT.

CDR3 in amino acids: CASSVATSGRPTGELFF. The DNA of the CDR3 is TGTGCCAGCAGCGTAGCGACTAGCGGGAGGCCCACCGGGGAGCTGTTTTTT. V usage is TRBV9 and J usage is TRBJ2-2; the match to TRBD2 covers 13 bases. Germline CDR1 SGDLS, CDR2 YYNGEE. V lost 0 bases, J lost 4 bases, and 3 bases stayed unmatched. The CDR3 runs 17 residues.

The rearrangement uses TRBV6-4 and TRBJ2-1, with 9 bases lining up with TRBD2. Germline CDR1 reads MRHNA; CDR2 reads SNTAGT. This CDR3 has 15 residues. V gave up 0 bases and J gave up 6 bases; unmatched junction bases: 3. CDR3 coding DNA: TGTGCCAGCAGTGACTCGCGGGGGGGCTTCAATGAGCAGTTCTTC. The encoded protein is CASSDSRGGFNEQFF.

The count of this clone is one. This rearrangement joins TRBV3-1 (or the pseudogene TRBV3-2) to TRBJ2-1, with 8 positions matching TRBD1. Germline lookup yields CDR1 LGHDT and CDR2 YNNKEL (reference sequence). Germline trimming cut 7 bases from V and 2 bases from J; bases unmatched to any gene: 16. This CDR3 has 18 amino acids. CDR3 sequence: CASISPSSPGQAYNEQFF. Written as DNA, the CDR3 is TGTGCCAGCATCTCCCCTTCGTCCCCGGGACAGGCCTACAATGAGCAGTTCTTC.

The chain has TRBV12-3 or TRBV12-4 and TRBJ1-1; D uncertain. CDR3 length: 12 amino acids. V dropped 7 bases and J dropped 7 bases, with 13 bases sitting between them. As DNA, the CDR3 is TGTGCCAGCACCAAAACCCGGGTTGAAGCTTTCTTT. It is translated as CASTKTRVEAFF.

J is TRBJ2-1 and V is TRBV9; D remains ambiguous. The CDR3 loop spans 14 amino acids. V dropped 4 bases and J dropped 0 bases, with 8 bases sitting between them. Germline CDR1 and CDR2: SGDLS and YYNGEE. CDR3 coding DNA: TGTGCCAGCAGCACTGAGAGCTCCTACAATGAGCAGTTCTTC. It codes for CASSTESSYNEQFF. Complete variable domain (other parts from reference TRBV9 and TRBJ2-1): DSGVTQTPKHLITATGQRVTLRCSPRSGDLSVYWYQQSLDQGLQFLIQYYNGEERAKGNILERFSAQQFPDLHSELNLSSLELGDSALYFCASSTESSYNEQFFGPGTRLTVL.

The chain recombines TRBV12-3 or TRBV12-4 with TRBJ1-2; TRBD1 matches at 11 bases. The CDR3 covers 13 residues. J gave up 7 bases and V 5 bases, and 3 bases lay outside the gene matches. The CDR3 sequence is CASSQDRGLGYTF. For the CDR3, the DNA is TGTGCCAGCAGTCAGGACAGGGGGCTTGGCTACACCTTC.

The chain is built from TRBV19 and TRBJ1-5, with 7 bases matching TRBD1. J was trimmed by 5 bases and V by 5 bases; bases with no gene match: 12. This CDR3 region has 16 residues. The germline CDR1 and CDR2 sequences are LNHDA and SQIVND (reference sequence). The CDR3 DNA reads as TGTGCCAGTAGTGCTCGGACAGGAATAGCCGATCAGCCCCAGCATTTT. It translates to CASSARTGIADQPQHF. The full variable domain, with the rest looked up from reference TRBV19 and TRBJ1-5, is DGGITQSPKYLFRKEGQNVTLSCEQNLNHDAMYWYRQDPGQGLRLIYYSQIVNDFQKGDIAEGYSVSREKKESFPLTVTSAQKNPTAFYLCASSARTGIADQPQHFGDGTRLSIL.

CDR3 nucleotide sequence: TGTGCCAGCAGCTTTGGAGGTTTCGAGGAGACCCAGTACTTC. This encodes CASSFGGFEETQYF. The chain uses TRBV7-9 and TRBJ2-5, with a tentative D call TRBD2 (5 bases). There are 14 residues in the CDR3. Deletions cut 3 bases from V and 5 bases from J, with 13 bases between. The germline CDR1 and CDR2 sequences are SEHNR and FQNEAQ (reference sequence).

J is TRBJ1-4 and V is TRBV2; D is possibly TRBD1 (6 bases). The germline V and J ends were trimmed by 9 bases and 3 bases, with 11 bases remaining between them. Germline CDR1 is SNHLY and CDR2 is FYNNEI. The CDR3 has 13 residues. CDR3 region: CARRTESNEKLFF. The CDR3 region has the DNA TGTGCCAGAAGGACAGAATCTAATGAAAAACTGTTTTTT.

The rearrangement links TRBV27 to TRBJ1-2, with D hard to call. Trimming left V 5 bases short and J 0 bases short, with 10 bases between. CDR1 is MNHEY and CDR2 is SMNVEV in the germline V gene (reference sequence). The length of the CDR3 is 14 residues. CDR3 nucleotide sequence: TGTGCCAGCAGTCCTAGCAACTCTAACTATGGCTACACCTTC. This translates into CASSPSNSNYGYTF.

The chain carries TRBV29-1 and TRBJ2-5; 7 bases match TRBD1. V lost 3 bases, J lost 2 bases, and 3 bases stayed unmatched. The CDR3 runs 13 residues. CDR1 and CDR2 (germline): SQVTM, ANQGSEA. The CDR3 loop is CSVEGQIQETQYF. The CDR3, as DNA: TGCAGCGTTGAGGGACAGATACAAGAGACCCAGTACTTC.

This clone was observed a few times. This sequence joins TRBV10-3 and TRBJ2-2; D may be TRBD2 (6 bases). Germline values: CDR1 ENHRY, CDR2 SYGVKD. The CDR3 runs to 14 residues. Trimming took 9 bases from V and 5 from J, leaving 16 bases between them. CDR3 protein: CAIGPNAGTGELFF. In nucleotides, the CDR3 is TGTGCCATTGGCCCCAATGCGGGGACCGGGGAGCTGTTTTTT.

The genes are TRBV28 and TRBJ1-1, with 9 nucleotides matching TRBD1. With V trimmed by 6 bases and J by 5 bases, 10 bases remained unmatched. Per germline, CDR1 MDHEN and CDR2 SYDVKM. There are 15 residues in the CDR3. The CDR3 region is CASRDSGQGTTEAFF. The CDR3, as DNA: TGTGCCAGCAGGGATTCGGGACAGGGAACGACTGAAGCTTTCTTT. Filled out from reference TRBV28 and TRBJ1-1, the complete variable domain reads DVKVTQSSRYLVKRTGEKVFLECVQDMDHENMFWYRQDPGLGLRLIYFSYDVKMKEKGDIPEGYSVSREKKERFSLILESASTNQTSMYLCASRDSGQGTTEAFFGQGTRLTVV.